This is a list of T cell receptor beta chains from one sample in a study of Graves' ophthalmopathy and Graves' hyperthyroidism. TCRdb reprocessed the multiplex PCR reads with MiXCR, giving one entry per CDR3 protein. The sample has more than 550,000 distinct CDR3 sequences, about 40% seen once. Sequences were obtained from peripheral blood. Receptor source: an adult man with Graves' ophthalmopathy. Both conserved end residues are part of each CDR3. The order of the fields is CDR3 length, D gene, V gene, J gene, clone size, CDR3 protein, CDR3 DNA. The D gene is left open where the match is weak. A row's size may be missing; if present it is once, few, many or a size class.

cdr3_length: 15
d_call: .
v_call: TRBV14
j_call: TRBJ2-7
clone_size: few
cdr3_aa: CASREGQGPFYEQYF
cdr3_nt: TGTGCCAGCAGAGAAGGCCAGGGGCCCTTCTACGAGCAGTACTTC

cdr3_length: 14
d_call: .
v_call: TRBV9
j_call: TRBJ2-2
clone_size: few
cdr3_aa: CASSVAAETGELFF
cdr3_nt: TGTGCCAGCAGCGTAGCTGCCGAGACCGGGGAGCTGTTTTTT

cdr3_length: 15
d_call: .
v_call: TRBV10-3
j_call: TRBJ1-1
clone_size: .
cdr3_aa: CASSEGNNRATETFF
cdr3_nt: TGTGCCAGCAGTGAAGGGAATAACAGGGCGACTGAAACTTTCTTT

cdr3_length: 15
d_call: TRBD2
v_call: TRBV7-8
j_call: TRBJ2-2
clone_size: many
cdr3_aa: CASRAGGDVTGELFF
cdr3_nt: TGTGCCAGCAGAGCGGGGGGGGACGTCACCGGGGAGCTGTTTTTT

cdr3_length: 14
d_call: .
v_call: TRBV12-3/TRBV12-4
j_call: TRBJ1-6
clone_size: many
cdr3_aa: CASSLGQDNSPLHF
cdr3_nt: TGTGCCAGCAGCCTAGGACAAGATAATTCACCCCTCCACTTT

cdr3_length: 15
d_call: .
v_call: TRBV10-3
j_call: TRBJ1-4
clone_size: .
cdr3_aa: CAISGRENGNEKLFF
cdr3_nt: TGTGCCATCAGTGGACGTGAGAATGGCAATGAAAAACTGTTTTTT

cdr3_length: 16
d_call: TRBD1
v_call: TRBV2
j_call: TRBJ2-6
clone_size: once
cdr3_aa: CASCLGQGSGANVLTF
cdr3_nt: TGTGCCAGCTGCCTGGGACAGGGATCTGGGGCCAACGTCCTGACTTTC

cdr3_length: 15
d_call: TRBD1
v_call: TRBV5-1
j_call: TRBJ2-7
clone_size: .
cdr3_aa: CASSLWAGGPNEQYF
cdr3_nt: TGCGCCAGCAGCTTGTGGGCAGGGGGACCAAACGAGCAGTACTTC

cdr3_length: 16
d_call: TRBD2
v_call: TRBV15
j_call: TRBJ2-5
clone_size: .
cdr3_aa: CATSRPQGGPLETQYF
cdr3_nt: TGTGCCACCAGCAGACCCCAGGGAGGGCCATTGGAGACCCAGTACTTC

cdr3_length: 17
d_call: TRBD2
v_call: TRBV20-1
j_call: TRBJ2-3
clone_size: .
cdr3_aa: CSARSSGRGSRTDTQYF
cdr3_nt: TGCAGTGCTAGGTCTAGCGGGAGGGGGAGTCGGACAGATACGCAGTATTTT

cdr3_length: 15
d_call: TRBD2
v_call: TRBV9
j_call: TRBJ2-2
clone_size: many
cdr3_aa: CASSVASGVTGELFF
cdr3_nt: TGTGCCAGCAGCGTAGCTAGCGGGGTTACCGGGGAGCTGTTTTTT

cdr3_length: 13
d_call: .
v_call: TRBV10-3
j_call: TRBJ1-2
clone_size: .
cdr3_aa: CAISVLGSGGYTF
cdr3_nt: TGTGCCATCAGTGTGTTGGGGAGTGGTGGCTACACCTTC

cdr3_length: 17
d_call: TRBD1
v_call: TRBV15
j_call: TRBJ1-5
clone_size: many
cdr3_aa: CATSRASGQGVNQPQHF
cdr3_nt: TGTGCCACCAGCAGAGCCTCAGGACAGGGCGTCAATCAGCCCCAGCATTTT

cdr3_length: 16
d_call: .
v_call: TRBV5-5
j_call: TRBJ2-7
clone_size: few
cdr3_aa: CASSLLGKAKADEQYF
cdr3_nt: TGTGCCAGCAGCTTGTTGGGAAAAGCCAAAGCCGACGAGCAGTACTTC

cdr3_length: 14
d_call: .
v_call: TRBV9
j_call: TRBJ1-1
clone_size: .
cdr3_aa: CASSRQGSGTEAFF
cdr3_nt: TGTGCCAGCAGCCGGCAGGGTTCGGGCACTGAAGCTTTCTTT

cdr3_length: 13
d_call: TRBD1
v_call: TRBV5-6
j_call: TRBJ2-5
clone_size: .
cdr3_aa: CAGSWDREETQYF
cdr3_nt: TGTGCCGGCAGCTGGGACAGAGAAGAGACCCAGTACTTC

cdr3_length: 15
d_call: TRBD2
v_call: TRBV7-9
j_call: TRBJ2-5
clone_size: many
cdr3_aa: CASSGGLAGRETQYF
cdr3_nt: TGTGCCAGCAGCGGTGGACTAGCGGGAAGAGAGACCCAGTACTTC

cdr3_length: 15
d_call: .
v_call: TRBV10-3
j_call: TRBJ1-4
clone_size: .
cdr3_aa: CAISADSGADGKLFF
cdr3_nt: TGTGCCATCAGTGCAGATAGCGGGGCCGACGGGAAACTGTTTTTT

cdr3_length: 16
d_call: TRBD2
v_call: TRBV11-1
j_call: TRBJ2-2
clone_size: .
cdr3_aa: CAWRSGTSGDTGELFF
cdr3_nt: TGTGCCTGGAGGTCCGGGACTAGCGGGGACACCGGGGAGCTGTTTTTT

cdr3_length: 11
d_call: .
v_call: TRBV19
j_call: TRBJ1-2
clone_size: .
cdr3_aa: CASRKQGGYTF
cdr3_nt: TGTGCCAGTCGGAAACAGGGTGGCTACACCTTC

cdr3_length: 13
d_call: .
v_call: TRBV29-1
j_call: TRBJ1-1
clone_size: many
cdr3_aa: CSVSGFPNTEAFF
cdr3_nt: TGCAGCGTTTCGGGGTTCCCGAACACTGAAGCTTTCTTT

cdr3_length: 12
d_call: .
v_call: TRBV19
j_call: TRBJ1-1
clone_size: many
cdr3_aa: CASTAANTEAFF
cdr3_nt: TGTGCCTCCACCGCCGCGAACACTGAAGCTTTCTTT

cdr3_length: 14
d_call: .
v_call: TRBV29-1
j_call: TRBJ1-4
clone_size: once
cdr3_aa: CSLGFSSTNEKLFF
cdr3_nt: TGCAGCTTGGGATTTTCGTCAACTAATGAAAAACTGTTTTTT

cdr3_length: 22
d_call: TRBD1
v_call: TRBV9
j_call: TRBJ2-1
clone_size: .
cdr3_aa: CASSVVSRTGKVSIGSYNEQFF
cdr3_nt: TGTGCCAGCAGCGTAGTTTCCCGGACAGGTAAGGTTTCTATCGGTTCCTACAATGAGCAGTTCTTC

cdr3_length: 16
d_call: TRBD1
v_call: TRBV7-9
j_call: TRBJ1-2
clone_size: many
cdr3_aa: CASSFQGAHGNYGYTF
cdr3_nt: TGTGCCAGCAGCTTCCAGGGGGCGCATGGGAACTATGGCTACACCTTC

cdr3_length: 14
d_call: .
v_call: TRBV30
j_call: TRBJ1-2
clone_size: .
cdr3_aa: CACLAPYREEGYTF
cdr3_nt: TGTGCCTGTTTAGCCCCCTACAGGGAGGAAGGCTACACCTTC

cdr3_length: 15
d_call: TRBD1
v_call: TRBV7-2
j_call: TRBJ2-7
clone_size: many
cdr3_aa: CASSLAGGATYEQYF
cdr3_nt: TGTGCCAGCAGCTTAGCAGGGGGCGCGACCTACGAGCAGTACTTC

cdr3_length: 15
d_call: TRBD1
v_call: TRBV15
j_call: TRBJ2-7
clone_size: many
cdr3_aa: CATSRGQGASYEQYF
cdr3_nt: TGTGCCACCAGCAGAGGACAGGGGGCCTCCTACGAGCAGTACTTC